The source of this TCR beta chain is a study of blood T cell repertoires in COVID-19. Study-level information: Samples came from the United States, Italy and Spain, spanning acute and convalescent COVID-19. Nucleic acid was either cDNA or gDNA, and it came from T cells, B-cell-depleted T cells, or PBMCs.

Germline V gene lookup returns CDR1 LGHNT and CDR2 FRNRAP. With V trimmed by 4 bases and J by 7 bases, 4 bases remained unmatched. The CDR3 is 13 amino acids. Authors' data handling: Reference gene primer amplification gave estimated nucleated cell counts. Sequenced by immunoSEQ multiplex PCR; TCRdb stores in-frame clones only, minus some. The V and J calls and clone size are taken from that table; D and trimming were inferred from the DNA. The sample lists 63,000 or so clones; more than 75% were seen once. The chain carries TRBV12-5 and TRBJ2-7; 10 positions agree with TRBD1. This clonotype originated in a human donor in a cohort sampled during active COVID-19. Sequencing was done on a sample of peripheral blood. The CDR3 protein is CASGSDRGQEQYV. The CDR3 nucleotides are TGTGCTAGTGGTTCCGACAGGGGGCAAGAGCAGTACGTC.